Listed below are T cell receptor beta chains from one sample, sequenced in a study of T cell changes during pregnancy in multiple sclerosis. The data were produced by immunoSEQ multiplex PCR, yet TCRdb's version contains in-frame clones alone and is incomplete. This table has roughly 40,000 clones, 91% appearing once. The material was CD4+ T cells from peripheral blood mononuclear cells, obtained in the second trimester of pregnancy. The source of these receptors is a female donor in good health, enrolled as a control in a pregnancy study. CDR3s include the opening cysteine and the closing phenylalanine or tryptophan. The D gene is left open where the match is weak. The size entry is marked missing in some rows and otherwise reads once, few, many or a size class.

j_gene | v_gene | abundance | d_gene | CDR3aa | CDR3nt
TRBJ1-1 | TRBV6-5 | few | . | CASSITQVVNTEAFF | TGTGCCAGCAGTATAACACAGGTGGTGAACACTGAAGCTTTCTTT
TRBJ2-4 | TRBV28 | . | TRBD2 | CASSSGTRVAIQYF | TGTGCCAGCAGTTCCGGGACTAGAGTGGCCATTCAGTACTTC
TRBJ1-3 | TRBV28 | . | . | CASSTPTGRSGNTIYF | TGTGCCAGCAGTACCCCGACAGGAAGGTCAGGAAACACCATATATTTT
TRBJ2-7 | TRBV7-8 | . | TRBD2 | CASSLVMGAGTTYEQYF | TGTGCCAGCAGCTTAGTTATGGGCGCGGGGACTACCTACGAGCAGTACTTC
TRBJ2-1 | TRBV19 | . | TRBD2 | CASSIGAGGRSYNEQFF | TGTGCCAGTAGTATAGGAGCGGGAGGGAGGTCCTACAATGAGCAGTTCTTC
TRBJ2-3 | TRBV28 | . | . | CASSLAGPHSTDTQYF | TGTGCCAGCAGTTTAGCGGGACCTCATAGCACAGATACGCAGTATTTT
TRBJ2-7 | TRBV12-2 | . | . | CASRRTKTFGTRGYEQYF | TGTGCAAGTCGCCGGACCAAGACCTTCGGGACTAGAGGCTACGAGCAGTACTTC
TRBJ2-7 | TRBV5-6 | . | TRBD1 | CASSLFGIGTEAYEQYF | TGTGCCAGCAGCTTGTTTGGAATTGGGACAGAAGCCTACGAGCAGTACTTC
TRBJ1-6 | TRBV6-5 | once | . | CASTHGAAGNSPLHF | TGTGCCAGCACTCACGGGGCGGCGGGAAATTCACCCCTCCACTTT
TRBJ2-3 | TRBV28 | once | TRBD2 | CASSRGSGSWTDTQYF | TGTGCCAGTTCTAGGGGTAGCGGGAGTTGGACAGATACGCAGTATTTT
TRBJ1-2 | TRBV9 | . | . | CASSAGTGPYGYTF | TGTGCCAGCAGCGCCGGAACAGGGCCCTATGGCTACACCTTC
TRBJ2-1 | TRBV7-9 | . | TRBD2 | CASSYGTKNNEQFF | TGTGCCAGCAGCTACGGGACTAAGAACAATGAGCAGTTCTTC
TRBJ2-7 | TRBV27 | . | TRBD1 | CASSLSRDRDEQYF | TGTGCCAGCAGTTTATCCCGGGACAGAGACGAGCAGTACTTC
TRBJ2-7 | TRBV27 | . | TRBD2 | CASSTSSGAYEQYF | TGTGCCAGCAGTACTTCTAGCGGTGCCTACGAGCAGTACTTC
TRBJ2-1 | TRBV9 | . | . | CASSVRPAGDRNEQFF | TGTGCCAGCAGCGTCCGCCCTGCAGGGGATCGTAATGAGCAGTTCTTC
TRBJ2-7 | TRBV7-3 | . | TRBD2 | CASSLRGSGVHEQYF | TGTGCCAGCAGCCTCCGGGGTAGCGGGGTACACGAGCAGTACTTC
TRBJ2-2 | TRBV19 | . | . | CASSISRHIVDTGELFF | TGTGCCAGTAGTATCTCCAGACACATCGTCGACACCGGGGAGCTGTTTTTT
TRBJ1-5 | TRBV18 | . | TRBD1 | CASSPRETGINQPQHF | TGTGCCAGCTCACCACGGGAGACAGGGATCAATCAGCCCCAGCATTTT
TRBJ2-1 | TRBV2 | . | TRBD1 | CASNWDRANEQFF | TGTGCCAGCAACTGGGACAGGGCGAATGAGCAGTTCTTC
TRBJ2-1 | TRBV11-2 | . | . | CASSLEVGAREQFF | TGTGCCAGCAGCTTAGAGGTGGGGGCTCGGGAGCAGTTCTTC
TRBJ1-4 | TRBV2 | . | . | CASTYRGYEKLFF | TGTGCCAGCACTTACCGGGGGTATGAAAAACTGTTTTTT
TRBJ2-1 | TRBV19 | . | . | CASSPRGGEQFF | TGTGCCAGTAGTCCCAGGGGTGGTGAGCAGTTCTTC
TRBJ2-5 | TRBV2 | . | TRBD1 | CASGKGQQETQYF | TGTGCCAGCGGCAAGGGACAGCAAGAGACCCAGTACTTC
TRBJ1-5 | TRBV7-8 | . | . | CASSLRGGVNSNQPQHF | TGTGCCAGCAGCTTAAGGGGGGGAGTTAATAGCAATCAGCCCCAGCATTTT